This paragraph covers one TCR beta chain sequence. TCRdb's table, derived via immunoSEQ multiplex PCR, lists solely in-frame clones and lacks some. The sample holds 100,000 to 150,000 clones, roughly 88% seen once. The source of the sample is a study of T cell responses to AZD1222 COVID-19 vaccine. This CDR3 comprises 13 residues. The ends were cut back, 11 bases at V and 0 bases at J, with 14 bases in the middle. The germline CDR1 and CDR2 sequences are MNHEY and SVGAGI. V gene TRBV6-5 combines with J gene TRBJ2-7; TRBD2 is a possible D gene (6 bases). This clonotype was sampled from an adult who received the AZD1222 COVID-19 vaccine. The starting material was peripheral blood, obtained 28 days after the second AZD1222 dose. The CDR3 DNA follows: TGTGCCGCGGGGTTTGCCACCTCCTACGAGCAGTACTTC. Translated, it gives CAAGFATSYEQYF.